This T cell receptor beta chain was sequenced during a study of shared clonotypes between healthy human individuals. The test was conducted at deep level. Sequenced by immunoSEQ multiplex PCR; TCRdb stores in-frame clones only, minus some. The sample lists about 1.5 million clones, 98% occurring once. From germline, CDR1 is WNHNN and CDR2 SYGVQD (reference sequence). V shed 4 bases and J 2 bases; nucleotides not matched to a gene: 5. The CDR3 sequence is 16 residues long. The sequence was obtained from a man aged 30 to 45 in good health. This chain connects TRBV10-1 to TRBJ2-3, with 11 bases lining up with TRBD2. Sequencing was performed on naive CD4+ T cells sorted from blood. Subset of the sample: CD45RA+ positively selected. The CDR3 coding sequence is TGCGCCAGCAGTGCACTAGCGGGAGATCTCACAGATACGCAGTATTTT. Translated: CASSALAGDLTDTQYF.